The 10 T cell receptor beta chains presented below share a single source sample, sequenced in a study of response to subunit inactivated influenza vaccine. TCRdb called the RT-PCR reads again in MiXCR, with one record for every CDR3 protein. Among around 190,000 distinct CDR3 sequences, 13% to 15% were seen once, and the ten largest hold approximately 25%. The input for sequencing was CD8+ T cells sorted from PBMCs, taken 4 to 6 days after vaccination. Every receptor here comes from a man in his fifties or sixties who received an inactivated influenza vaccine.

In its sample, this clonotype was seen a few times. CDR3 region: CASSLELAGIDNEQFF. The CDR3 nucleotides read TGTGCCAGCAGTTTAGAGCTAGCGGGAATCGACAATGAGCAGTTCTTC. The V and J genes are TRBV28 and TRBJ2-1; TRBD2 aligns across 9 bases. The trim removed 2 bases at V and 5 bases at J, leaving 7 bases unmatched. Germline V CDR1 and CDR2: MDHEN, SYDVKM. The CDR3 totals 16 residues.

There are a few counts of this clonotype. Here the CDR3 DNA reads TGTGCCACCAGCAGACCTGACAGCTTGAACACTGAAGCTTTCTTT. Its translation is CATSRPDSLNTEAFF. The gene calls are TRBV15 and TRBJ1-1; possible D gene TRBD1, 5 bases. Per germline, CDR1 LNHNV and CDR2 YYDKDF (reference sequence). The CDR3 extends over 15 amino acids. V was pared by 2 bases and J by 0 bases, with 10 bases between.

The chain joins TRBV6-1 to TRBJ2-2; D is undetermined. This CDR3 has 12 residues. Trimming took off 9 bases at V and 6 bases at J, with 11 bases between the two ends. Germline loops: CDR1 MNHNS, CDR2 SASEGT. The CDR3 sequence is CASTRWSGELFF. The CDR3 coding sequence is TGTGCCAGTACCAGGTGGTCCGGGGAGCTGTTTTTT.

The chain links TRBV10-2 to TRBJ1-4; D unresolved. The germline V gene encodes CDR1 WSHSY and CDR2 SAAADI. Trimming shortened V by 4 bases and J by 0 bases, and 12 bases separated the two germline ends. This CDR3 has 16 residues. The CDR3 sequence: CASSVMAHATNEKLFF. CDR3 nucleotide sequence: TGCGCCAGCAGTGTGATGGCGCATGCAACTAATGAAAAACTGTTTTTT.

This clonotype showed up just a few times. The chain recombines TRBV15 with TRBJ1-6; D is uncertain. CDR1 is LNHNV, CDR2 YYDKDF, per germline (reference sequence). This CDR3 spans 12 amino acids. V was clipped by 1 base and J by 10 bases, with 5 bases between them. The CDR3 spells CATSRGTSPLHF. The CDR3 DNA follows: TGTGCCACCAGCAGAGGAACGTCACCCCTCCACTTT.

The CDR3 sequence: CASSQEARLAGGTGELFF. The CDR3 coding sequence is TGTGCCAGCAGCCAAGAAGCAAGACTAGCGGGGGGCACCGGGGAGCTGTTTTTT. The chain has TRBV4-2 and TRBJ2-2; 13 bases map to TRBD2. CDR1 is LGHNA and CDR2 is YNFKEQ in the germline V gene. J lost 4 bases, V lost 0 bases, and 5 bases had no gene match. The CDR3 loop spans 18 amino acids.

The chain links TRBV5-1 to TRBJ2-1; 13 bases align to TRBD2. CDR1 and CDR2 from the germline V gene are SGHRS and YFSETQ. The CDR3 extends over 16 amino acids. Losses at the gene ends were 4 bases for V and 5 bases for J; bases not matched to a gene: 6. The CDR3 protein is CASSGAGLAGDNEQFF. The CDR3 DNA reads TGCGCCAGCAGCGGCGCCGGACTAGCGGGGGACAATGAGCAGTTCTTC.

Written as DNA, the CDR3 is TGTGCCAGCAGCTTAAGGGGACAGGCACTCGTGAGCTCCTACAATGAGCAGTTCTTC. Amino acids: CASSLRGQALVSSYNEQFF. J is TRBJ2-1 and V is TRBV11-2; TRBD1 aligns across 8 bases. V shed 2 bases, J shed 0 bases, and the junction held 12 bases outside the gene matches. Germline CDR1 reads SGHAT; CDR2 reads FQNNGV. This CDR3 is built from 19 residues.

V usage is TRBV12-3 or TRBV12-4 and J usage is TRBJ2-7, with 9 bases aligning to TRBD1. Trimming cost V 5 bases and J 3 bases; bases outside gene matches: 11. The CDR3 loop spans 16 amino acids. The CDR3: CASSIGTGSLLYEQYF. For the CDR3, the DNA is TGTGCCAGCAGTATTGGGACAGGGTCTCTTCTCTACGAGCAGTACTTC.

This chain connects TRBV20-1 to TRBJ2-1; 7 nucleotides line up with TRBD2. The CDR3 runs to 16 residues. The V segment lost 3 bases and the J segment 0 bases; nucleotides outside the gene matches: 8. The germline gives CDR1 DFQATT, CDR2 SNEGSKA (reference sequence). Written as DNA, the CDR3 is TGCAGTGCTAGCCCCCAGGGCGGGAGCTCCTACAATGAGCAGTTCTTC. Translation gives CSASPQGGSSYNEQFF.